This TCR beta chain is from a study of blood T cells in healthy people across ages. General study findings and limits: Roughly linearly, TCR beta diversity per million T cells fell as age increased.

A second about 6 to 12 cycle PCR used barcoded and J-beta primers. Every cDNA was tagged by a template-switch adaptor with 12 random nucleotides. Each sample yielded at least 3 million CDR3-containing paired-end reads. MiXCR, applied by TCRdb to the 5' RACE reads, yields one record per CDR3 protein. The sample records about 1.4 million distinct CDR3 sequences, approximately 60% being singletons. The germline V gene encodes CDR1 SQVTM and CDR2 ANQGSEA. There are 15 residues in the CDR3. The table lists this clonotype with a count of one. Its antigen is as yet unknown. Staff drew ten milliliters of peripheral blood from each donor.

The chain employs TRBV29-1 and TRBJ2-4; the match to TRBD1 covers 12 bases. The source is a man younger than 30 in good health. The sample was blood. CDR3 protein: CGARTPGQGAYIQYF. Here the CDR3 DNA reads TGCGGCGCAAGAACCCCGGGACAGGGGGCTTACATTCAGTACTTC.